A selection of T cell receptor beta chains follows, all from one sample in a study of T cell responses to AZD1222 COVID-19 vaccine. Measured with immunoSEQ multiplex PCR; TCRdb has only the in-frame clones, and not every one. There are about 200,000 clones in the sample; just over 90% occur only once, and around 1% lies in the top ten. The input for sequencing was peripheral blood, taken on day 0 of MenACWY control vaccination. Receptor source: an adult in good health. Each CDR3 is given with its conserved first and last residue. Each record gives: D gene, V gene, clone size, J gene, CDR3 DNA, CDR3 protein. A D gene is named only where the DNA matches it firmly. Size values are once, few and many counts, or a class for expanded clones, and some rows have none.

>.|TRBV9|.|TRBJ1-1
TGTGCCAGCACCCGTAGCACCGGGGAGCGGGGCACTGAAGCTTTCTTT
CASTRSTGERGTEAFF
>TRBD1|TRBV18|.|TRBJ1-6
TGTGCCAGCTCGGGACAGTTAGAGGGGAATTCACCCCTCCACTTT
CASSGQLEGNSPLHF
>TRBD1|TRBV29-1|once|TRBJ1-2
TGCAGCGCAGGGGGCGGGTATGGCTACACCTTC
CSAGGGYGYTF
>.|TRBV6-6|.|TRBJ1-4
TGTGCCAGCAGTTACTACAGGGAGGAAAAACTGTTTTTT
CASSYYREEKLFF
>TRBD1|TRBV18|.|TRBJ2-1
TGTGCCAGCTCACCAACTAACAGGGGGAATGAGCAGTTCTTC
CASSPTNRGNEQFF
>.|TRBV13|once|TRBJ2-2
TGTGCCAGCAGCAAAGGGCACTACACCGGGGAGCTGTTTTTT
CASSKGHYTGELFF
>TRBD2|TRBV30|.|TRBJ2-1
TGTGCCTGCGGCTTAGCGGGGGTCGGTGAGCAGTTCTTC
CACGLAGVGEQFF
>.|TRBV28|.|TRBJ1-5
TGTGCCAGCAGTTTTACCCGGAGGGATCAGCCCCAGCATTTT
CASSFTRRDQPQHF
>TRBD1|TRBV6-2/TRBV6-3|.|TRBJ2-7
TGTGCCAGCAGTTATGGACAGGGGCCCACCCGAGCGAGCGAGCAGTACTTC
CASSYGQGPTRASEQYF
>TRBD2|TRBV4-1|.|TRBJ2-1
TGCGCCAGCAGCCTCGATCCGGCGGGGGTCCTCAATGAGCAGTTCTTC
CASSLDPAGVLNEQFF
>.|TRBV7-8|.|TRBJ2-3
TGTGCCAGCAGCTTATCTCCCGAGACAGATACGCAGTATTTT
CASSLSPETDTQYF
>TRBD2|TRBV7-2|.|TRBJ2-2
TGTGCCAGCCGAAGGGGTCCGGGGGGGAACACCGGGGAGCTGTTTTTT
CASRRGPGGNTGELFF
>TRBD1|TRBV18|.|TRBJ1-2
TGTGCCAGCTCACCGGGGACAGGGGTCTATGGCTACACCTTC
CASSPGTGVYGYTF
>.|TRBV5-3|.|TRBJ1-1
TGTGCCAGAAGCACCCCGGACCAGCAGAACACTGAAGCTTTCTTT
CARSTPDQQNTEAFF
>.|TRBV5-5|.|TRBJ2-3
TGTGCCAGCAGCACCAGACAGAGTAGCACAGATACGCAGTATTTT
CASSTRQSSTDTQYF
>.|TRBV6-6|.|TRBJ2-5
TGTGCCAGCAGTGTTCGAGGGGACATGCCTGGGTGGACCCAGTACTTC
CASSVRGDMPGWTQYF
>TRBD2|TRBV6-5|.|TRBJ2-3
TGTGCCAGCGATAGCGGGGGGAGCACAGATACGCAGTATTTT
CASDSGGSTDTQYF
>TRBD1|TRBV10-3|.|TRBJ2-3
TGTGCCATCAGTGACGGGACAGGGGCTAGCACAGATACGCAGTATTTT
CAISDGTGASTDTQYF
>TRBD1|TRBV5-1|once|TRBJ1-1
TGCGCCAGCAGCTTGGCTGGACAGGGGGCTGAAGCTTTCTTT
CASSLAGQGAEAFF
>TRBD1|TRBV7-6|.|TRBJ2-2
TGTGCCAGCAGCTTAGAAGGGGGCTTAACCGGGGAGCTGTTTTTT
CASSLEGGLTGELFF
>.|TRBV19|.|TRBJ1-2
TGTGCCAGTAGCCTCCCCGGGGCATCACAATATGGCTACACCTTC
CASSLPGASQYGYTF
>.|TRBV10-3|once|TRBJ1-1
TGTGCCATCAGTGAGGCCTCCCGCGGGATGAACACTGAAGCTTTCTTT
CAISEASRGMNTEAFF
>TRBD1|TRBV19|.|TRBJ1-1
TGTGCCGCCCAGAGGGGGCGTTCGACTGAAGCTTTCTTT
CAAQRGRSTEAFF
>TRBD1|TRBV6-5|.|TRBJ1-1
TGTGCCAGCAGTAACGGACAGGGCCAAGCTTTCTTT
CASSNGQGQAFF
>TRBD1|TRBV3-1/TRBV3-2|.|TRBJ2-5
TGTGCCAGCAGCCCGCGGACAGGCCAAGAGACCCAGTACTTC
CASSPRTGQETQYF
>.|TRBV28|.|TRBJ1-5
TGTGCCAGCAGAACAGGGTGGCCCCAGCATTTT
CASRTGWPQHF
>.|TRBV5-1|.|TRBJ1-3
TGCGCCAGCAGTCGGGGGAGCTCTGGAAACACCATATATTTT
CASSRGSSGNTIYF
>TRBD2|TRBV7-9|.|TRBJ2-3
TGTGCCAGCAGCTTAGAGAGCGGGGGACGCACAGATACGCAGTATTTT
CASSLESGGRTDTQYF
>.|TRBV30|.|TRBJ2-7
TGTGCCTGGAGTGGAGCCTTGGACGAGCAGTACTTC
CAWSGALDEQYF
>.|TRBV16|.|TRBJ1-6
TGTGCCAGCAGCCAAAGGACAAGCCCTACCTATAATTCACCCCTCCACTTT
CASSQRTSPTYNSPLHF
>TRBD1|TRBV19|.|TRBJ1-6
TGTGCCAGTAGACAGGACAGGGGGGGCACCCTCCACTTT
CASRQDRGGTLHF
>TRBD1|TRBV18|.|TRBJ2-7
TGTGCCAGCTCACCTGAACAGGGGCTGGGGCCCTACGAGCAGTACTTC
CASSPEQGLGPYEQYF
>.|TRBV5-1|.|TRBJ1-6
TGCGCCAGCAGCTTGGAATGGAACTCCTATAATTCACCCCTCCACTTT
CASSLEWNSYNSPLHF
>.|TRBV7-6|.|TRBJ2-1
TGTGCCAGCAGCTTTGGGACGGAGCCTATCAATGAGCAGTTCTTC
CASSFGTEPINEQFF
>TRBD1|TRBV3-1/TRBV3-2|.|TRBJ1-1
TGTGCCAGCAGCCAGACAGGGGGGAACACTGAAGCTTTCTTT
CASSQTGGNTEAFF
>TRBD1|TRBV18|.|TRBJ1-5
TGTGCCAGCTCACCGACATTCAGGGGGAATCAGCCCCAGCATTTT
CASSPTFRGNQPQHF
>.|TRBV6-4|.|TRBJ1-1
TGTGCCAGCAGTGACTCCCAGGGCCTTCCAGCTTTCTTT
CASSDSQGLPAFF
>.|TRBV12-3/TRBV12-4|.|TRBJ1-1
TGTGCCAGCACCCGCGCGTACACTGAAGCTTTCTTT
CASTRAYTEAFF
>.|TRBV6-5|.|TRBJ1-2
TGTGCCAGCAGTTCCCATCGCATAAACAGGGACGGCTACACCTTC
CASSSHRINRDGYTF
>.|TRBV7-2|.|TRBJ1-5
TGTGCCAGCAGTCCAGGGGTGTATCAGCCCCAGCATTTT
CASSPGVYQPQHF
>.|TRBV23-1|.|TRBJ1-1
TGCGCCAGCACTCCTCAGGGAAGGGTAGGTGTTTGCACTGAAGCTTTCTTT
CASTPQGRVGVCTEAFF
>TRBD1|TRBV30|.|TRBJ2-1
TGTGCCTGGAGCCTAAACCACAGGGGAAATGAGCAGTTCTTC
CAWSLNHRGNEQFF
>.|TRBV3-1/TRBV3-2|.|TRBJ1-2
TGTGCCAGCAGCCTCGAATCCGGGCTCGGCTACACCTTC
CASSLESGLGYTF
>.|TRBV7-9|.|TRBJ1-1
TGTGCCAGCAGTCCCGCCGCGGGCACTGAAGCTTTCTTT
CASSPAAGTEAFF
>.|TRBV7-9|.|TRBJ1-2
TGTGCCAGCAGCTCCCTTAGCTATGGCTACACCTTC
CASSSLSYGYTF
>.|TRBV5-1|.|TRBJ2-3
TGCGCCAGCAGCGCGGCCGGGACCCCAGATACGCAGTATTTT
CASSAAGTPDTQYF
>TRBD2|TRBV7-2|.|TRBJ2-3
TGTGCCAGCAGCTTAGCGGGGGGGATGACAGATACGCAGTATTTT
CASSLAGGMTDTQYF
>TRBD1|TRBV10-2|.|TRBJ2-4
TGCGCCAGCAGTGACCGACAGGGACGAAACATTCAGTACTTC
CASSDRQGRNIQYF
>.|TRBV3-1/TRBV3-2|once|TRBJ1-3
TGTGCCAGCAGCCAAGGTCACTCTGGAAACACCATATATTTT
CASSQGHSGNTIYF